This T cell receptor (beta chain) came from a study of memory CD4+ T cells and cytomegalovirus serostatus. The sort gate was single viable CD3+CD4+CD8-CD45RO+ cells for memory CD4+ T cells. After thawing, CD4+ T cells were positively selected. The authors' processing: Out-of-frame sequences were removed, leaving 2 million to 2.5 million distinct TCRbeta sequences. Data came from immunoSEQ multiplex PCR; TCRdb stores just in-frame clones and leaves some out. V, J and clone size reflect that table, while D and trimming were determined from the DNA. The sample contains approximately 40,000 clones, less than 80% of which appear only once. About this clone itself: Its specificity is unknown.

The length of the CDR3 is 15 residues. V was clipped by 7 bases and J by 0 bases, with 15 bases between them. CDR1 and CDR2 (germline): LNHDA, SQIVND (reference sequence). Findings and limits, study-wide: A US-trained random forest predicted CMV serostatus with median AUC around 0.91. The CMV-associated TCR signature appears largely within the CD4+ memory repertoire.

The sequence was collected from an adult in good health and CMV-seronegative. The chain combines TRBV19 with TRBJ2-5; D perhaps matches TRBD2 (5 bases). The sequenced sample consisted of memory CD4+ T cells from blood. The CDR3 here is CASKRAPGYQETQYF. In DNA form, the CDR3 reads TGTGCCAGTAAGAGGGCTCCCGGCTACCAAGAGACCCAGTACTTC.